This TCR beta chain was captured by sequencing in a study of T cell responses to AZD1222 COVID-19 vaccine. V gave up 7 bases and J gave up 7 bases, with 20 bases separating them. The CDR3 spans 15 residues. The germline gives CDR1 SNHLY, CDR2 FYNNEI. The repertoire was sequenced with immunoSEQ multiplex PCR; TCRdb's copy has only in-frame clones and lacks some. In the table there are about 150,000 clones, approximately 91% of which are singletons. Samples with a second dose at about 4 or about 12 weeks were pooled together. The origin of this receptor is an adult who received the AZD1222 COVID-19 vaccine. This sequence joins TRBV2 and TRBJ2-1, with D possibly matching TRBD2 (6 bases). The sequenced sample was peripheral blood, obtained 28 days after the second AZD1222 dose. CDR3 sequence (DNA): TGTGCCAGCATTTCGACTAGAGGGTTCGGGAATGAGCAGTTCTTC. The encoded protein is CASISTRGFGNEQFF.